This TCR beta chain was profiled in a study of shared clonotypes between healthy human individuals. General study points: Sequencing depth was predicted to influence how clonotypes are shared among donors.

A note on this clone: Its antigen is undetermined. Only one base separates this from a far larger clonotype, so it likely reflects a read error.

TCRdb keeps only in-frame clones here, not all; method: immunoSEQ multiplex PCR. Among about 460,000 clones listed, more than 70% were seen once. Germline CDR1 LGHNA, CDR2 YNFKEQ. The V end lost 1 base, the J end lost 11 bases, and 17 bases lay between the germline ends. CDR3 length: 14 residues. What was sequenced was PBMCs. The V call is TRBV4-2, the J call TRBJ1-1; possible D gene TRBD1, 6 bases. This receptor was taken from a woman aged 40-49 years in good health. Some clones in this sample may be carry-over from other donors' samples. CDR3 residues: CASSQGQDSQGAFF. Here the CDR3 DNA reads TGTGCCAGCAGCCAAGGCCAGGACAGCCAGGGGGCTTTCTTT.